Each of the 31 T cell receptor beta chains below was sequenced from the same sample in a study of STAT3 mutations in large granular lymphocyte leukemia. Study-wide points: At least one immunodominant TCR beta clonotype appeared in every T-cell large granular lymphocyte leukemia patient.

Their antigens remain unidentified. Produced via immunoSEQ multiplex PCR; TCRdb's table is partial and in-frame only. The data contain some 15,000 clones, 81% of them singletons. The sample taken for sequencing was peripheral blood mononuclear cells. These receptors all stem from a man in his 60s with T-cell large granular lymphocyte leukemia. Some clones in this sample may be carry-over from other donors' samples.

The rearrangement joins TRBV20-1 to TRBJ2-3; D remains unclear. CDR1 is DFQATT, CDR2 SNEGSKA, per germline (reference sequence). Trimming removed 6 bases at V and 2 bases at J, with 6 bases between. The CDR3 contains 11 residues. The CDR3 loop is CSASYTDTQYF. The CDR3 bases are TGCAGTGCCTCCTACACAGATACGCAGTATTTT.

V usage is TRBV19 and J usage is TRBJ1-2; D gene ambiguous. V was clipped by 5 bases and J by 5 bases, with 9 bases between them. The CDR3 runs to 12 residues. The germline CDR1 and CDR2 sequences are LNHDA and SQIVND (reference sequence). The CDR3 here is CASSAEGYGYTF. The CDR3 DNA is TGTGCCAGTAGTGCAGAGGGTTATGGCTACACCTTC.

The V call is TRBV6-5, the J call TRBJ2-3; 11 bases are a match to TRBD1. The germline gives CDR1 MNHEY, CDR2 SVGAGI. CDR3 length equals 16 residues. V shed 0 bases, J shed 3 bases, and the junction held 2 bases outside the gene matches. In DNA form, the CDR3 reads TGTGCCAGCAGTTACTCCGGGACAGGGGGGACAGATACGCAGTATTTT. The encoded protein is CASSYSGTGGTDTQYF.

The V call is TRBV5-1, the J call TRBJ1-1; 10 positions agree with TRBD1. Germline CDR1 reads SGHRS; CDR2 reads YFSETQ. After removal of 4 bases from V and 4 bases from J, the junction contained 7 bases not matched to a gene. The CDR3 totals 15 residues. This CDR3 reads CASSTQTGGGTEAFF. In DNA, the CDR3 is TGCGCCAGCAGCACTCAGACAGGGGGCGGCACTGAAGCTTTCTTT.

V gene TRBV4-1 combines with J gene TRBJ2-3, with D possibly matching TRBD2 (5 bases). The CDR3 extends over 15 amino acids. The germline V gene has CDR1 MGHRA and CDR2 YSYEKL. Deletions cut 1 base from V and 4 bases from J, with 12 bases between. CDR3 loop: CASSQGTLAADTQYF. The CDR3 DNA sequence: TGCGCCAGCAGCCAAGGGACTCTGGCAGCAGATACGCAGTATTTT.

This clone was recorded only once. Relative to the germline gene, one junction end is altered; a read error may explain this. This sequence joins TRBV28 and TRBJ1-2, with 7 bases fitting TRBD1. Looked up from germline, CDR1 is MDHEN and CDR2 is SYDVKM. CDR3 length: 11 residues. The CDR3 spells CASRRQGVAYF. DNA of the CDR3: TGTGCCAGCAGGCGACAGGGAGTGGCGTACTTC.

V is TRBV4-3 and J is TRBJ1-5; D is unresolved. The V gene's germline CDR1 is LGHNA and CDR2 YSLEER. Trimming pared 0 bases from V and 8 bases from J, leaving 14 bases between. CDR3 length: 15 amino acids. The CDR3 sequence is CASSQERAGHEPQHF. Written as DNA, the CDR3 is TGCGCCAGCAGCCAAGAACGGGCAGGCCATGAGCCCCAGCATTTT.

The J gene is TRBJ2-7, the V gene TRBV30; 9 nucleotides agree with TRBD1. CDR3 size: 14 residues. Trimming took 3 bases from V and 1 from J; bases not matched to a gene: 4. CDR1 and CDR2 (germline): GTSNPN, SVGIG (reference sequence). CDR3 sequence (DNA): TGTGCCTGGAGGGCCGGGACAGGGTCCTACGAGCAGTACTTC. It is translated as CAWRAGTGSYEQYF.

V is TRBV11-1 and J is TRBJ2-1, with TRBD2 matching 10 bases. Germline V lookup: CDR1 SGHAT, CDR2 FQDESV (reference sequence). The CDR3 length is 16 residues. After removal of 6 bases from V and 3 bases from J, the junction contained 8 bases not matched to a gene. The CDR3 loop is CASRQSSGSFYNEQFF. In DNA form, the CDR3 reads TGTGCCAGCAGACAGTCTAGCGGGAGCTTCTACAATGAGCAGTTCTTC.

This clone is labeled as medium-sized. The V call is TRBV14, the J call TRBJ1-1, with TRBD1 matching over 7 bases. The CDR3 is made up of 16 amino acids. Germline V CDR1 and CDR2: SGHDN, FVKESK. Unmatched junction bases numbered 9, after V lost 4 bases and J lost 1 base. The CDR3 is CASSLNAGTANTEAFF. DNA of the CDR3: TGTGCCAGCAGCCTGAACGCCGGGACAGCGAACACTGAAGCTTTCTTT. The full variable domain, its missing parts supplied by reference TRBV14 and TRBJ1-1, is EAGVTQFPSHSVIEKGQTVTLRCDPISGHDNLYWYRRVMGKEIKFLLHFVKESKQDESGMPNNRFLAERTGGTYSTLKVQPAELEDSGVYFCASSLNAGTANTEAFFGQGTRLTVV.

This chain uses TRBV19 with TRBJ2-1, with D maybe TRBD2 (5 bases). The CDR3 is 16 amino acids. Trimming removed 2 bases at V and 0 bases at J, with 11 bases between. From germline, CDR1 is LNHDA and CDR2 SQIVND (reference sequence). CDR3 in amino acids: CASSIRRWPSYNEQFF. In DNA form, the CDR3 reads TGTGCCAGTAGTATACGGAGGTGGCCCTCCTACAATGAGCAGTTCTTC.

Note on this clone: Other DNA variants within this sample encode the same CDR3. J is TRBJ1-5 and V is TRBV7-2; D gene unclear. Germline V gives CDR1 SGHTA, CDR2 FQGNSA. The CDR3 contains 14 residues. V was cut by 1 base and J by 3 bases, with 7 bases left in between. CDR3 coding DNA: TGTGCCAGCAGCTTAGGGTTAAACAATCAGCCCCAGCATTTT. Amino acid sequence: CASSLGLNNQPQHF.

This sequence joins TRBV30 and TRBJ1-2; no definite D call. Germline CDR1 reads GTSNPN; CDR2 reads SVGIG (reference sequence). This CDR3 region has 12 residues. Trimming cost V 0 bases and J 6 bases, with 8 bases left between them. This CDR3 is CAWSVPPHGYTF. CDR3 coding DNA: TGTGCCTGGAGTGTACCGCCCCATGGCTACACCTTC.

The CDR3 DNA is TGCGCCAGCAGCTTACCGAACACCGGGGAGCTGTTTTTT. This translates into CASSLPNTGELFF. The chain carries TRBV5-1 and TRBJ2-2, with unresolved D. Trimming pared 2 bases from V and 0 bases from J, leaving 2 bases between. The germline gives CDR1 SGHRS, CDR2 YFSETQ. The CDR3 covers 13 residues.

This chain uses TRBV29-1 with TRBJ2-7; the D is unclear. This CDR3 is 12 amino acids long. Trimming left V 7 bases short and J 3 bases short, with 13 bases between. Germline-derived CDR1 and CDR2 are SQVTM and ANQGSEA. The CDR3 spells CSGRRRLYEQYF. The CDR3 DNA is TGCAGCGGCCGACGGCGTCTCTACGAGCAGTACTTC.

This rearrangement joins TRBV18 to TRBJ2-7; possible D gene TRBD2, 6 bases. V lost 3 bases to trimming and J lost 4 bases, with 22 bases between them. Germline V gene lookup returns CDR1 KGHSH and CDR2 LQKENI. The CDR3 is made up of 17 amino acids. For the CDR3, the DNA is TGTGCCAGCTCACCGGACTTGGGACTGGCCGGACGGTACGAGCAGTACTTC. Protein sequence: CASSPDLGLAGRYEQYF.

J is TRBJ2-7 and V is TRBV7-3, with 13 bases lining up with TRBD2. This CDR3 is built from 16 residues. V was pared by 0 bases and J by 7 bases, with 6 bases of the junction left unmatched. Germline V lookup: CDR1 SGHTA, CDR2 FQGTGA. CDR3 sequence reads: CASSLTGTSGMGEQYF. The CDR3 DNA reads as TGTGCCAGCAGCTTAACCGGGACTAGCGGGATGGGTGAGCAGTACTTC.

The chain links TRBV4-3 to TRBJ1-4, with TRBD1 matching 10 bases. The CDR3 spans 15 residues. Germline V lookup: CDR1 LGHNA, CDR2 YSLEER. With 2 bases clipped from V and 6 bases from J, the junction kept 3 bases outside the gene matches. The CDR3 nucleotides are TGCGCCAGCAGCCAAAAAGACAGGGGGCATGAAAAACTGTTTTTT. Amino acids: CASSQKDRGHEKLFF.

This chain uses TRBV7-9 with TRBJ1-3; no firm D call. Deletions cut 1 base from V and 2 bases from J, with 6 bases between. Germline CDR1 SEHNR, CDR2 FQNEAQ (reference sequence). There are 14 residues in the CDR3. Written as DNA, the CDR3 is TGTGCCAGCAGCTTAGGGACTGCTGGAAACACCATATATTTT. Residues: CASSLGTAGNTIYF.

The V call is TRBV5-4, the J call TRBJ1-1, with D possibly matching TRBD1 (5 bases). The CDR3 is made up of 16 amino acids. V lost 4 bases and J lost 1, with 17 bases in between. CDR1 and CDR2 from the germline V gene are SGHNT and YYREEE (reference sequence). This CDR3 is CASSPAGGRGNTEAFF. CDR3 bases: TGTGCCAGCAGCCCGGCGGGGGGAAGGGGGAACACTGAAGCTTTCTTT.

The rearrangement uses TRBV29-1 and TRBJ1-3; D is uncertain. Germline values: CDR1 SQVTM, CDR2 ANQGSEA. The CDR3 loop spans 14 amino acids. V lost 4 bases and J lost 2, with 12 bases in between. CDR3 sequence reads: CSVGLGQTGNTIYF. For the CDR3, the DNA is TGCAGCGTTGGGTTAGGTCAGACTGGAAACACCATATATTTT.

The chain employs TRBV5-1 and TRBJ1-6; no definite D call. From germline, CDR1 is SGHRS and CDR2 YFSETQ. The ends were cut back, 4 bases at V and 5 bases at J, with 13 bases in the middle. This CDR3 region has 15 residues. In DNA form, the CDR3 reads TGCGCCAGCAGCCCTCTCGACTGGGATAATTCACCCCTCCACTTT. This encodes CASSPLDWDNSPLHF.

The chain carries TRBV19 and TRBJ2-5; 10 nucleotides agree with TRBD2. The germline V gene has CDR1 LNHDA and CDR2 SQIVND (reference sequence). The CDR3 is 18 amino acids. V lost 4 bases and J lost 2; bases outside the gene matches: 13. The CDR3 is CASSTPLAGAIGQETQYF. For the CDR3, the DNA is TGTGCCAGTAGTACCCCCCTAGCGGGAGCTATTGGACAAGAGACCCAGTACTTC.

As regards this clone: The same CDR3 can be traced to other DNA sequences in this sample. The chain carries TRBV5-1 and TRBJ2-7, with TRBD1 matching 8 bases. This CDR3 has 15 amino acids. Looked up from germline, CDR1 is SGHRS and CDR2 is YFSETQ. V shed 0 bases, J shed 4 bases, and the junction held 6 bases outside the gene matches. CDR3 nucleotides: TGCGCCAGCAGCTTGGAAGGGACAGGACCTTACGAGCAGTACTTC. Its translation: CASSLEGTGPYEQYF.

CDR3 loop: CASSYSTGTGYTF. The CDR3 nucleotides are TGTGCCAGCAGTTACTCCACAGGGACTGGCTACACCTTC. The V gene is TRBV6-5, the J gene TRBJ1-2, with D tentatively TRBD1 (6 bases). There are 13 residues in the CDR3. The V end was cut by 0 bases, the J end by 7 bases, with 9 bases between. Germline V gene lookup returns CDR1 MNHEY and CDR2 SVGAGI.

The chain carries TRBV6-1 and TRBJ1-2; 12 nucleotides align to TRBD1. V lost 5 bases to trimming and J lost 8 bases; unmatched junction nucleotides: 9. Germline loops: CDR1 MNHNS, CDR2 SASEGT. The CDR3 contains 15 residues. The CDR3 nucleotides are TGTGCCAGCAGTAGGGGGGGGACAGGGGGCGCAGGCTACACCTTC. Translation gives CASSRGGTGGAGYTF.

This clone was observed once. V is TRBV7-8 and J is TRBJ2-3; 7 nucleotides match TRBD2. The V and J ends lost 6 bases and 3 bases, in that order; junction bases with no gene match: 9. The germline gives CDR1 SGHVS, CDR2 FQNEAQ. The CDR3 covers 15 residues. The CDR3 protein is CASSPAGRGTDTQYF. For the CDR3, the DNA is TGTGCCAGCAGTCCGGCGGGGCGGGGGACAGATACGCAGTATTTT.

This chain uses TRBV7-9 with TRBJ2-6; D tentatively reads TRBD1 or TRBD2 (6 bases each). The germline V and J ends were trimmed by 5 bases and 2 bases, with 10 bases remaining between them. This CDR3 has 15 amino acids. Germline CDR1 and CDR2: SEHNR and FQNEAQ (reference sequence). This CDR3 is CASSLEGAGANVLTF. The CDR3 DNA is TGTGCCAGCAGCCTGGAGGGGGCTGGGGCCAACGTCCTGACTTTC.

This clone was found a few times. In DNA, the CDR3 is TGCAGCGTTGAACCACCGGGACAGGGGGCGCCAGGTGAGCAGTTCTTC. Protein product: CSVEPPGQGAPGEQFF. The chain employs TRBV29-1 and TRBJ2-1, with 12 bases matching TRBD1. CDR3 length: 16 amino acids. Unmatched junction bases numbered 11, after V lost 2 bases and J lost 9 bases. Germline V gene lookup returns CDR1 SQVTM and CDR2 ANQGSEA.

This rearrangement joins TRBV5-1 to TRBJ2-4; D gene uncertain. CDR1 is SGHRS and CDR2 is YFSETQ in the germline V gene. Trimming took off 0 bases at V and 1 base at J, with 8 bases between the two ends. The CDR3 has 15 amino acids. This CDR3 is CASSLGQEAKNIQYF. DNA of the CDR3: TGCGCCAGCAGCTTGGGGCAGGAGGCCAAAAACATTCAGTACTTC. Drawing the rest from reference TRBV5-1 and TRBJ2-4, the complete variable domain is KAGVTQTPRYLIKTRGQQVTLSCSPISGHRSVSWYQQTPGQGLQFLFEYFSETQRNKGNFPGRFSGRQFSNSRSEMNVSTLELGDSALYLCASSLGQEAKNIQYFGAGTRLSVL.

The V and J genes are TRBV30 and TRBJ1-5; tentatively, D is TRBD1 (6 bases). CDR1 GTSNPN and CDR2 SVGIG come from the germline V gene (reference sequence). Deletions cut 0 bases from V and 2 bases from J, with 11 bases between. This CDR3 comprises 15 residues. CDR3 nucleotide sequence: TGTGCCTGGAGTGTAGACAGGAGTGGCAATCAGCCCCAGCATTTT. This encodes CAWSVDRSGNQPQHF.